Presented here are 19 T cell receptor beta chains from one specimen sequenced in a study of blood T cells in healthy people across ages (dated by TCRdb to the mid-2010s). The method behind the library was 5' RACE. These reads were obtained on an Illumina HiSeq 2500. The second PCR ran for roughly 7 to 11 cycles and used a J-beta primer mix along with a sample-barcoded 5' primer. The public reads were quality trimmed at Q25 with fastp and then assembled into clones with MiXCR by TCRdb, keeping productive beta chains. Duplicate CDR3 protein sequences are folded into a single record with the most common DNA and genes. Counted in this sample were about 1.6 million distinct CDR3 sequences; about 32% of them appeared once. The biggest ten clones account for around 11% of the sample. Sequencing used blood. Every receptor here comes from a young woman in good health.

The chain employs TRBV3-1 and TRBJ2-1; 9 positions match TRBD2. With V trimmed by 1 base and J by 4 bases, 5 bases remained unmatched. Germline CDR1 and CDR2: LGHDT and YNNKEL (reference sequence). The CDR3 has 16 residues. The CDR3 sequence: CASSQVTSGLYNEQFF. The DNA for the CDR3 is TGTGCCAGCAGCCAAGTAACTAGCGGGCTGTACAATGAGCAGTTCTTC.

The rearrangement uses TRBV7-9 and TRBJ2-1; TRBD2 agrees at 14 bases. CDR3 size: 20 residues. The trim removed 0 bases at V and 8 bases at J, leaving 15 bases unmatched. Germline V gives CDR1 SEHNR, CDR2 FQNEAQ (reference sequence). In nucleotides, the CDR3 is TGTGCCAGCAGCTTAGCCATTCTGACTAGCGGGAGGGCAAGGGCCGATGAGCAGTTCTTC. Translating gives CASSLAILTSGRARADEQFF.

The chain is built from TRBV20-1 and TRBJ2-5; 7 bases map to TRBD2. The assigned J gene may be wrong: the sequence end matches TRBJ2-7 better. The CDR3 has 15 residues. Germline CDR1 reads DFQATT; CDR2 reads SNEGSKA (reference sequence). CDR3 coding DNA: TGCAGTGCCTCCCAACCGAGGGGAGGGCCTGCCGAGCAGTACTTC. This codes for CSASQPRGGPAEQYF.

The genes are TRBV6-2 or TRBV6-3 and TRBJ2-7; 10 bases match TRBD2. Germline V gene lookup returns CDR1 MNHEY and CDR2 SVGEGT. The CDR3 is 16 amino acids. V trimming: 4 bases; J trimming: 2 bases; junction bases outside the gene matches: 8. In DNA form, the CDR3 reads TGTGCCAGCAGTTTAGGTAGCGGGAGGCCCGCCTACGAGCAGTACTTC. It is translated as CASSLGSGRPAYEQYF.

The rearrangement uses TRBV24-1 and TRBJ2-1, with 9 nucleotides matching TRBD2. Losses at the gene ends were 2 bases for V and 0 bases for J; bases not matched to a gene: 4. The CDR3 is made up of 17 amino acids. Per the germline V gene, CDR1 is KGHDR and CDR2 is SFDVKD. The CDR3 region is CATSDSLAGISYNEQFF. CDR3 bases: TGTGCCACCAGTGATTCGCTAGCGGGGATCTCCTACAATGAGCAGTTCTTC.

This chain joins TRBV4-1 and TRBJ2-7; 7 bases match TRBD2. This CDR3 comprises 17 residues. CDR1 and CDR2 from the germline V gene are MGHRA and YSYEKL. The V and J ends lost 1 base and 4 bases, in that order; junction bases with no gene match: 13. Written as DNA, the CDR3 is TGCGCCAGCAGCCAAGTACGGGGGGTGGGATTCGGGTACGAGCAGTACTTC. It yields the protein CASSQVRGVGFGYEQYF.

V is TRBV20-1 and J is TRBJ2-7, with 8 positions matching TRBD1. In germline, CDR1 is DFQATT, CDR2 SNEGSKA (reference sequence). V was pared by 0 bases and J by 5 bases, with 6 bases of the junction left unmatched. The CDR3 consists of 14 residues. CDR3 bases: TGCAGTGCTAGAGACCCAGGGGGCATTAACGAGCAGTACTTC. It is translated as CSARDPGGINEQYF.

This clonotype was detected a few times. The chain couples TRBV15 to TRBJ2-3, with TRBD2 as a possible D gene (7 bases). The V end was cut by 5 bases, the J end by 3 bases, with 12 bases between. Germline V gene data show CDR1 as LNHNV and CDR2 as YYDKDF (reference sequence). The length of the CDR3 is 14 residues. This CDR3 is CATSPGGLTDTQYF. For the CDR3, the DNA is TGTGCCACCAGCCCCGGGGGGCTGACAGATACGCAGTATTTT. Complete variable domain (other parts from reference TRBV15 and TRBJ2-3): DAMVIQNPRYQVTQFGKPVTLSCSQTLNHNVMYWYQQKSSQAPKLLFHYYDKDFNNEADTPDNFQSRRPNTSFCFLDIRSPGLGDTAMYLCATSPGGLTDTQYFGPGTRLTVL.

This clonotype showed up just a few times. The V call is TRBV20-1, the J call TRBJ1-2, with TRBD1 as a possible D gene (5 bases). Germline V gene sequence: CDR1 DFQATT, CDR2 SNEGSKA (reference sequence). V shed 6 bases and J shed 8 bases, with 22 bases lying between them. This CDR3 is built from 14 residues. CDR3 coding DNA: TGCAGTGCCCGGGGTCGAGGGGAACTACAGGGCTACACCTTC. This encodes CSARGRGELQGYTF.

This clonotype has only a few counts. As DNA, the CDR3 is TGCAGTGCTAGGGATGGGGGACAGGGGCTTTCCCTTCTCTACTACGAGCAGTACTTC. It specifies CSARDGGQGLSLLYYEQYF. The chain employs TRBV20-1 and TRBJ2-7, with 10 positions matching TRBD1. With 3 bases clipped from V and 3 bases from J, the junction kept 20 bases outside the gene matches. The germline CDR1 and CDR2 sequences are DFQATT and SNEGSKA (reference sequence). The CDR3 has 19 amino acids.

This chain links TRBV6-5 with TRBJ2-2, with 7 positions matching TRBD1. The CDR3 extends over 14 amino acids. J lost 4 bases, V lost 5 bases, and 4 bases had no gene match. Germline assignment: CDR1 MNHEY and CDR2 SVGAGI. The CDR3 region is CASSPSGGTGELFF. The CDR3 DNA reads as TGTGCCAGCAGTCCCTCAGGGGGCACCGGGGAGCTGTTTTTT.

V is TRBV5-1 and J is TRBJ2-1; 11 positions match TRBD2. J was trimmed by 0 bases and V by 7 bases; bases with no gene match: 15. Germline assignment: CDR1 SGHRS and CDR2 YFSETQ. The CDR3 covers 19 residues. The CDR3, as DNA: TGCGCCAGCTTAGTGGCGACTAGCGGGAATATCCCCTCCTACAATGAGCAGTTCTTC. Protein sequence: CASLVATSGNIPSYNEQFF.

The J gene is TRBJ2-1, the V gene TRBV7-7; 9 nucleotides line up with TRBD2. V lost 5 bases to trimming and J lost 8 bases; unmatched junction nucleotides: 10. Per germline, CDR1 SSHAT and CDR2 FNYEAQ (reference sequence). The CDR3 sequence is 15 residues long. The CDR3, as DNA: TGTGCCAGCAGCCCTGGGACTAGCTTAGGCCATGAGCAGTTCTTC. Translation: CASSPGTSLGHEQFF.

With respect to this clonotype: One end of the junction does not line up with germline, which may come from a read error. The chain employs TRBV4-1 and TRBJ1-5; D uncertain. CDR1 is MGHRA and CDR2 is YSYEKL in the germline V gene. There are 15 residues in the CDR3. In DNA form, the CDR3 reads TGCACCAGCAGCCCCATCGCCGGCAGCAATCAGCCCCAGCATTTT. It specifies CTSSPIAGSNQPQHF.

This CDR3 reads CASSPGTGGRISYEQYF. As DNA, the CDR3 is TGTGCCAGCAGCCCTGGGACAGGGGGACGTATTTCCTACGAGCAGTACTTC. This chain links TRBV5-6 with TRBJ2-7, with TRBD1 matching 11 bases. The V gene end was trimmed by 4 bases and the J gene end by 1 base; junction bases not matched to a gene: 10. The CDR3 loop spans 17 amino acids. Germline V lookup: CDR1 SGHDT, CDR2 YYEEEE.

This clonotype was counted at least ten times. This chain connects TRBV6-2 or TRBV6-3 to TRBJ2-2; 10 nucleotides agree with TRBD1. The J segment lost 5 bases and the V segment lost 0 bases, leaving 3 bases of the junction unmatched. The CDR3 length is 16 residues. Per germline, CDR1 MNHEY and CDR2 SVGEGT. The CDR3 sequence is CASSYSTGGLTGELFF. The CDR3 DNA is TGTGCCAGCAGTTACTCGACAGGGGGCTTAACCGGGGAGCTGTTTTTT.

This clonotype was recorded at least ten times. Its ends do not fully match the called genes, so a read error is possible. CDR3 region: CASSLGGDYGYTF. As DNA, the CDR3 is TGTGCCAGCAGCTTGGGAGGGGACTATGGCTACACCTTC. The chain has TRBV5-1 and TRBJ1-2; possibly TRBD1 for D (5 bases). This CDR3 spans 13 amino acids. Germline V gene data show CDR1 as SGHRS and CDR2 as YFSETQ.

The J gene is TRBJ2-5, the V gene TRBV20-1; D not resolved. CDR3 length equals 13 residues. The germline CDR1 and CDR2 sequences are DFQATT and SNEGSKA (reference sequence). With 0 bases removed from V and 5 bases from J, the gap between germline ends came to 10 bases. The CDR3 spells CSARDPVGETQYF. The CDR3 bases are TGCAGTGCTAGAGATCCGGTAGGGGAGACCCAGTACTTC.

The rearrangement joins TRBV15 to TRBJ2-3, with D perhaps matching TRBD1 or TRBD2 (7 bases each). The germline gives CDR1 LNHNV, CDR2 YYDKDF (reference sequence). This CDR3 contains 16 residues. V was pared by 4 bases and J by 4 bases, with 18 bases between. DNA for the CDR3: TGTGCCACCAGCACCCTTGGGCGGGGGACAGCAGATACGCAGTATTTT. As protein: CATSTLGRGTADTQYF.